The clone carrying this T cell receptor beta chain has only a few counts. Its antigen is not identified. Trimming pared 7 bases from V and 5 bases from J, leaving 23 bases between. Germline-derived CDR1 and CDR2 are MDHEN and SYDVKM. The CDR3 consists of 17 residues. The entry originates in a study of beta chain features in type 1 diabetes. Study details: The study found patients and healthy donors alike in age, gender and cell yields. Study-wide results and limits: TCRB CDR3 length was moderately but significantly reduced in all four CD4+ subsets of Type 1 diabetes patients. Amplification by PCR could prefer shorter templates, with the same effect in patients and controls.

Averaging approximately 0.11 L, one heparinised blood draw was given by each donor. Naive, central memory, regulatory and stem cell-like memory cells within the CD4+ compartment were sorted using CD45RO/CCR7/CD25/CD127/CD95/CD27. TCRB transcripts that were expressed got sequenced, as all of the isolated RNA had been reverse transcribed. Using immunoSEQ multiplex PCR, the repertoire was profiled, and TCRdb retains in-frame clones only, with some absent. Of about 270,000 clones in the sample, roughly an eighth were seen once. This clonotype was obtained from a man aged 25-40 years with type 1 diabetes. The rearrangement joins TRBV28 to TRBJ2-2, with a weak D call TRBD2 (5 bases). Material for sequencing was naive CD4+ T cells from blood. CDR3 DNA: TGTGCCAGCACCCCCAACCCGTCGCGGGCGAGGACCGGGGAGCTGTTTTTT. This encodes CASTPNPSRARTGELFF.